The entry below describes one T cell receptor beta chain. Naive CD4+ cells were CD45RA-selected; the remaining cells were memory. This sample stems from a study of shared clonotypes between healthy human individuals. J gave up 11 bases and V 6 bases, and 15 bases lay outside the gene matches. Germline V gene data show CDR1 as SGHVS and CDR2 as FQNEAQ. The CDR3 totals 15 residues. Clones were read by immunoSEQ multiplex PCR, and TCRdb kept only the in-frame ones, dropping some. The sample contains about 680,000 clones, around three quarters of which appear only once. The rearrangement joins TRBV7-8 to TRBJ1-1, with 10 nucleotides matching TRBD1. The sequencing input was memory CD4+ T cells sorted from blood. Subset specified: CD45RA-negative fraction. The TCR originated in a woman under 40 in good health. The CDR3 DNA sequence: TGTGCCAGCAGTTCACGCGGGACAGGGGATATAGGGGCTTTCTTT. It yields the protein CASSSRGTGDIGAFF. Based on the CDR3 plus reference TRBV7-8 and TRBJ1-1, the full variable domain is GAGVSQSPRYKVAKRGQDVALRCDPISGHVSLFWYQQALGQGPEFLTYFQNEAQLDKSGLPSDRFFAERPEGSVSTLKIQRTQQEDSAVYLCASSSRGTGDIGAFFGQGTRLTVV.